Below, one TCR beta chain is given with its context. Antigen unknown. The sample belongs to a study of naive and memory T cell subsets. Study-wide results and caveats: This RNA-based method may be sensitive to activation-related transcript changes.

Ligated cDNA underwent four rounds of PCR with nested alpha and beta constant region primers and SP2. For blood and skin samples, reverse transcription used TCR alpha and beta constant primers. TCRdb re-derived calls from the 5' RACE reads in MiXCR, one entry per CDR3 protein. Here the sample spans 50,000 or so distinct CDR3 sequences, 7.2% being singletons. TCR cDNA received a 3' ligated oligonucleotide that carried a UMI. RNA was extracted from roughly 2.6 ml of whole blood of healthy adults. Cells were not sorted; total RNA input targeted roughly 1 to 1000 ng. This sequence was found in a male donor in good health.

The CDR3 reads CASSQTGVLRLRQFF. The CDR3 DNA is TGTGCCAGCAGCCAAACAGGGGTACTACGCCTCCGGCAGTTCTTC. V gene TRBV3-1 combines with J gene TRBJ2-1; 7 bases align to TRBD1. Trimming cost V 2 bases and J 12 bases; bases outside gene matches: 13. This CDR3 contains 15 residues. Germline V gene data show CDR1 as LGHDT and CDR2 as YNNKEL (reference sequence).